The 27 T cell receptor beta chains below all came from one sample that was sequenced in a study of OX40 agonist ivuxolimab in advanced cancers. Clones were sequenced by immunoSEQ multiplex PCR, and TCRdb holds only the in-frame ones, with some missing. The data show about 52,000 clones, with 85% to 95% seen just once and approximately 24% held by the top ten. This material consisted of CD4+ or CD8+ T cells sorted from blood, taken in a trial of the OX40 agonist ivuxolimab. The receptors come from an adult with an advanced solid tumor such as melanoma, head and neck, liver or kidney cancer.

The rearrangement links TRBV4-3 to TRBJ1-4; D unresolved. Germline CDR1 LGHNA, CDR2 YSLEER. Trimming removed 0 bases at V and 8 bases at J, with 13 bases between. This CDR3 has 15 residues. CDR3 DNA sequence: TGCGCCAGCAGCCAAGAAACGGTCCGAGGGGAAAAACTGTTTTTT. This gives the protein CASSQETVRGEKLFF.

V and J are TRBV30 and TRBJ2-7; weak D call: TRBD2 (5 bases). Germline CDR1 GTSNPN, CDR2 SVGIG (reference sequence). The CDR3 totals 13 residues. The V and J ends lost 0 bases and 4 bases respectively, with 10 bases between them. Here the CDR3 reads CAWSVGGKYEQYF. The CDR3 DNA reads as TGTGCCTGGAGTGTAGGAGGCAAGTACGAGCAGTACTTC.

This chain connects TRBV28 to TRBJ1-5; D unresolved. The CDR3 length is 15 residues. The germline V and J ends were trimmed by 8 bases and 0 bases, with 14 bases remaining between them. CDR1 and CDR2 from the germline V gene are MDHEN and SYDVKM. In DNA form, the CDR3 reads TGTGCCAGCGGTTCCAGCAGGAATAGCAATCAGCCCCAGCATTTT. It yields the protein CASGSSRNSNQPQHF.

The genes are TRBV19 and TRBJ2-7; 11 bases are shared with TRBD2. Germline assignment: CDR1 LNHDA and CDR2 SQIVND (reference sequence). V trimming: 3 bases; J trimming: 4 bases; junction bases outside the gene matches: 5. The CDR3 has 15 residues. DNA for the CDR3: TGTGCCAGTAGTATGGTAGCGGGAGGGGGATACGAGCAGTACTTC. As protein: CASSMVAGGGYEQYF.

V usage is TRBV4-3 and J usage is TRBJ2-3, with TRBD2 matching over 14 bases. Germline V gene lookup returns CDR1 LGHNA and CDR2 YSLEER. The CDR3 covers 17 residues. V lost 4 bases and J lost 4; bases outside the gene matches: 7. The CDR3 reads CASSRGGLAGASDTQYF. CDR3 coding DNA: TGCGCCAGCAGCCGGGGGGGACTAGCGGGAGCATCAGATACGCAGTATTTT.

A few counts support this clone. The chain joins TRBV7-6 to TRBJ1-5; 7 bases are shared with TRBD1. J gave up 6 bases and V 6 bases, and 8 bases lay outside the gene matches. The CDR3 has 14 amino acids. Germline V lookup: CDR1 SGHVS, CDR2 FNYEAQ. CDR3 residues: CASSPTGVFQPQHF. In DNA form, the CDR3 reads TGTGCCAGCAGTCCTACAGGGGTATTTCAGCCCCAGCATTTT.

The chain combines TRBV7-2 with TRBJ2-2, with D tentatively TRBD2 (6 bases). Trimming removed 1 base at V and 5 bases at J, with 11 bases between. There are 15 residues in the CDR3. Looked up from germline, CDR1 is SGHTA and CDR2 is FQGNSA. Here the CDR3 reads CASSLGSGGTGELFF. The CDR3 region has the DNA TGTGCCAGCAGCTTAGGTAGCGGAGGTACCGGGGAGCTGTTTTTT.

The chain uses TRBV6-5 and TRBJ2-6; D gene unclear. From germline, CDR1 is MNHEY and CDR2 SVGAGI. The CDR3 spans 14 residues. V shed 2 bases and J shed 4 bases, with 6 bases lying between them. The CDR3 sequence is CASSYIGGANVLTF. In DNA form, the CDR3 reads TGTGCCAGCAGTTACATCGGAGGGGCCAACGTCCTGACTTTC.

CDR3 amino acids: CASSFLLVSGDEQFF. As DNA, the CDR3 is TGTGCCAGCAGCTTTCTTTTGGTCTCGGGCGATGAGCAGTTCTTC. V and J are TRBV7-9 and TRBJ2-1; D ambiguous. V was shortened by 3 bases and J by 8 bases, with 17 bases between the two germline ends. The germline V gene has CDR1 SEHNR and CDR2 FQNEAQ (reference sequence). CDR3 length equals 15 residues.

The chain employs TRBV11-2 and TRBJ1-2; 10 bases are a match to TRBD1. The CDR3 is 16 residues long. The germline V gene has CDR1 SGHAT and CDR2 FQNNGV. The V gene end was trimmed by 1 base and the J gene end by 1 base; junction bases not matched to a gene: 3. This CDR3 reads CASSLGDRGINYGYTF. In nucleotides, the CDR3 is TGTGCCAGCAGCTTAGGGGACAGGGGAATTAACTATGGCTACACCTTC.

This chain connects TRBV2 to TRBJ2-6; tentatively, D is TRBD1 or TRBD2 (5 bases each). The V and J ends lost 11 bases and 3 bases respectively, with 20 bases between them. CDR3 length: 16 residues. Germline values: CDR1 SNHLY, CDR2 FYNNEI. The CDR3 nucleotides are TGTGCCCTCTTGGGACGGGCTTTAGGTGGGGCCAACGTCCTGACTTTC. Protein: CALLGRALGGANVLTF.

V usage is TRBV10-3 and J usage is TRBJ2-1; D is unclear. Per the germline V gene, CDR1 is ENHRY and CDR2 is SYGVKD. This CDR3 is 17 amino acids long. V was cut by 2 bases and J by 7 bases, with 21 bases left in between. CDR3 nucleotide sequence: TGTGCCATCAGTGAGGGCTATTCCCCCGGGCCGGAGAATGAGCAGTTCTTC. It codes for CAISEGYSPGPENEQFF.

This chain connects TRBV14 to TRBJ2-7, with D hard to call. Trimming removed 0 bases at V and 3 bases at J, with 12 bases between. Germline V gene sequence: CDR1 SGHDN, CDR2 FVKESK. This CDR3 region has 15 residues. Written as DNA, the CDR3 is TGTGCCAGCAGCCAAGATGTCAGCTCGTTCTACGAGCAGTACTTC. This codes for CASSQDVSSFYEQYF.

This clone was seen just once. CDR3 residues: CASSHTTYSGSGYEQYF. Here the CDR3 DNA reads TGTGCCAGCAGCCACACGACCTATAGCGGGTCGGGCTACGAGCAGTACTTC. This chain joins TRBV4-2 and TRBJ2-7; TRBD2 aligns across 7 bases. CDR1 and CDR2 from the germline V gene are LGHNA and YNFKEQ. Unmatched junction bases numbered 14, after V lost 3 bases and J lost 3 bases. CDR3 length: 17 residues.

The chain employs TRBV7-3 and TRBJ2-7; D possibly matches TRBD1 or TRBD2 (5 bases each). This CDR3 comprises 15 residues. Germline CDR1 SGHTA, CDR2 FQGTGA. CDR3 DNA sequence: TGTGACACTTCTACTCGGGGCACTTCATCCTACGAGCAGTACTTC. Translation: CDTSTRGTSSYEQYF.

The chain carries TRBV27 and TRBJ2-7; 11 bases are a match to TRBD1. The V segment lost 4 bases and the J segment 5 bases; nucleotides outside the gene matches: 4. Germline CDR1 and CDR2: MNHEY and SMNVEV (reference sequence). The length of the CDR3 is 14 residues. Written as DNA, the CDR3 is TGTGCCAGCAGTTATGGACAGGGGGCCGACGAGCAGTACTTC. It encodes CASSYGQGADEQYF.

The chain joins TRBV29-1 to TRBJ2-7; 12 bases agree with TRBD2. Germline V gene lookup returns CDR1 SQVTM and CDR2 ANQGSEA. V lost 6 bases and J lost 2; bases outside the gene matches: 5. The CDR3 extends over 14 amino acids. The DNA for the CDR3 is TGCAGCGTCACAGGACTAGCGGGACCCTACGAGCAGTACTTC. Residues: CSVTGLAGPYEQYF.

The chain joins TRBV27 to TRBJ1-1; TRBD1 might be the D (5 bases). V lost 4 bases, J lost 4 bases, and 13 bases lay in between. Germline V gene lookup returns CDR1 MNHEY and CDR2 SMNVEV (reference sequence). The CDR3 is 14 residues long. The CDR3 loop reads CASSSWGEGTEAFF. The CDR3 nucleotides read TGTGCCAGCAGTTCTTGGGGGGAAGGCACTGAAGCTTTCTTT.

The chain couples TRBV7-9 to TRBJ2-7; no clear D gene. Germline CDR1 and CDR2: SEHNR and FQNEAQ (reference sequence). This CDR3 spans 15 amino acids. V gave up 7 bases and J gave up 1 base, with 17 bases separating them. DNA of the CDR3: TGTGCCAGCATTCCAGGTGTAGGGCCTTCCTACGAGCAGTACTTC. This translates into CASIPGVGPSYEQYF.

The chain recombines TRBV4-3 with TRBJ2-2; 9 bases are a match to TRBD2. V shed 0 bases, J shed 6 bases, and the junction held 5 bases outside the gene matches. The CDR3 consists of 16 residues. Germline CDR1 and CDR2: LGHNA and YSLEER. The CDR3 spells CASSQEGLALAGELFF. As DNA, the CDR3 is TGCGCCAGCAGCCAAGAGGGACTAGCATTGGCCGGGGAGCTGTTTTTT.

The chain links TRBV4-3 to TRBJ1-2; unclear D gene. Germline lookup yields CDR1 LGHNA and CDR2 YSLEER. There are 14 residues in the CDR3. Trimming removed 0 bases from V and 11 bases from J, with 16 bases in between. The chain's CDR3 is CASSQDEEGSGYTF. DNA for the CDR3: TGCGCCAGCAGCCAAGATGAAGAAGGATCTGGGTACACCTTC.

J is TRBJ1-1 and V is TRBV5-1; the D gene is possibly TRBD1 (5 bases). V shed 4 bases and J shed 5 bases, with 18 bases lying between them. The CDR3 loop spans 15 amino acids. CDR1 and CDR2 (germline): SGHRS, YFSETQ. The chain's CDR3 is CASSHYQGLRTEAFF. The CDR3 DNA reads as TGCGCCAGCAGCCATTATCAGGGTCTCCGGACTGAAGCTTTCTTT.

The genes are TRBV27 and TRBJ1-4; tentative D call: TRBD1 (5 bases). The CDR3 runs 16 residues. Per germline, CDR1 MNHEY and CDR2 SMNVEV (reference sequence). The V gene lost 6 bases and the J gene lost 7 bases, with 21 bases spanning the gap. The CDR3 protein is CASSHLSGTGSEKLFF. In DNA form, the CDR3 reads TGTGCCAGCAGCCACCTCTCGGGGACGGGCTCTGAAAAACTGTTTTTT.

The rearrangement joins TRBV19 to TRBJ2-7, with a tentative D call TRBD1 (6 bases). The CDR3 has 12 residues. Germline V gene lookup returns CDR1 LNHDA and CDR2 SQIVND (reference sequence). The V and J ends lost 5 bases and 3 bases respectively, with 8 bases between them. The CDR3 protein is CASSGGDYEQYF. DNA for the CDR3: TGTGCCAGTAGTGGGGGCGACTACGAGCAGTACTTC.

The chain carries TRBV7-9 and TRBJ2-6, with a weak D call TRBD1 (6 bases). The CDR3 has 17 amino acids. Looked up from germline, CDR1 is SEHNR and CDR2 is FQNEAQ (reference sequence). The V gene lost 5 bases and the J gene lost 1 base, with 15 bases spanning the gap. The CDR3: CASSHRQDSSGANVLTF. CDR3 DNA: TGTGCCAGCAGCCACCGACAGGATTCTTCTGGGGCCAACGTCCTGACTTTC.

The chain couples TRBV7-3 to TRBJ1-1; D remains ambiguous. Germline CDR1 SGHTA, CDR2 FQGTGA. The CDR3 is made up of 13 amino acids. Trimming left V 2 bases short and J 5 bases short, with 9 bases between. The CDR3 DNA is TGTGCCAGCAGCTTATTCGAGGGTACTGAAGCTTTCTTT. Translation: CASSLFEGTEAFF.

Worth noting for this clone: The germline gene is not matched at one end of the junction; a read error may be the cause. The CDR3 loop is CASSLAALPYEQYF. CDR3 DNA: TGTGCCAGCAGCTTGGCCGCGCTACCCTATGAGCAGTACTTC. This chain joins TRBV5-6 and TRBJ2-7; D unclear. This CDR3 is 14 amino acids long. Germline-derived CDR1 and CDR2 are SGHDT and YYEEEE.